Below, 7 T cell receptor beta chains from the same sample are listed, as sequenced in a study of OX40 agonist ivuxolimab in advanced cancers. TCRdb keeps only in-frame clones here, not all; method: immunoSEQ multiplex PCR. The data show about 55,000 clones, with around 86% seen just once and 9.5% to 15% held by the top ten. Specimen: CD4+ or CD8+ T cells sorted from blood, collected in a trial of the OX40 agonist ivuxolimab. The receptors derive from an adult with an advanced solid tumor such as melanoma, head and neck, liver or kidney cancer.

The J gene is TRBJ1-2, the V gene TRBV11-2; no reliable D call. This CDR3 comprises 11 residues. Trimming left V 2 bases short and J 8 bases short, with 6 bases between. Germline-derived CDR1 and CDR2 are SGHAT and FQNNGV. In DNA form, the CDR3 reads TGTGCCAGCAGCTTAACCGGGGGCTACACCTTC. Its translation: CASSLTGGYTF.

The rearrangement uses TRBV7-8 and TRBJ2-1, with 7 bases aligning to TRBD2. J was trimmed by 4 bases and V by 3 bases; bases with no gene match: 9. Germline-derived CDR1 and CDR2 are SGHVS and FQNEAQ. The length of the CDR3 is 16 residues. The CDR3 nucleotides read TGTGCCAGCAGCTTTTCTGGGCGGGAGCTTTACAATGAGCAGTTCTTC. Encoded protein: CASSFSGRELYNEQFF.

In its sample, this clone was seen a few times. V is TRBV7-9 and J is TRBJ1-2; tentatively, D is TRBD1 (5 bases). The V end lost 5 bases, the J end lost 4 bases, and 17 bases lay between the germline ends. The CDR3 spans 15 residues. In germline, CDR1 is SEHNR, CDR2 FQNEAQ (reference sequence). CDR3 bases: TGTGCCAGCAGCCCCTTAGGGGAAGGGATCTATGGCTACACCTTC. The encoded protein is CASSPLGEGIYGYTF.

This rearrangement joins TRBV6-5 to TRBJ2-1; D remains unclear. The germline V gene encodes CDR1 MNHEY and CDR2 SVGAGI. The CDR3 consists of 16 residues. Deletions cut 0 bases from V and 0 bases from J, with 9 bases between. The CDR3, as DNA: TGTGCCAGCAGTTACTCGGGGTTGAGCTCCTACAATGAGCAGTTCTTC. Its protein product is CASSYSGLSSYNEQFF.

CDR3 sequence: CASSFPGHPKLNYGYTF. CDR3 sequence (DNA): TGTGCCAGCAGCTTCCCGGGACACCCAAAACTCAACTATGGCTACACCTTC. The gene calls are TRBV11-2 and TRBJ1-2; a possible D gene is TRBD1 (6 bases). This CDR3 region has 17 residues. CDR1 is SGHAT and CDR2 is FQNNGV in the germline V gene. Trimming removed 3 bases at V and 2 bases at J, with 19 bases between.

This clone occurred a few times. This rearrangement joins TRBV6-5 to TRBJ2-1, with D unresolved. The V gene's germline CDR1 is MNHEY and CDR2 SVGAGI. CDR3 length: 11 amino acids. Trimming took 2 bases from V and 9 from J, leaving 5 bases between them. The CDR3 spells CASSYLSEQFF. The CDR3 bases are TGTGCCAGCAGTTACCTTAGTGAGCAGTTCTTC.

This clone was counted a few times. This chain links TRBV6-1 with TRBJ2-6, with D possibly being TRBD2 (6 bases). The CDR3 sequence is 19 residues long. Looked up from germline, CDR1 is MNHNS and CDR2 is SASEGT. V lost 2 bases to trimming and J lost 2 bases, with 19 bases between them. CDR3 in amino acids: CASSERGVALYAGANVLTF. DNA of the CDR3: TGTGCCAGCAGTGAACGCGGGGTAGCCCTTTACGCTGGGGCCAACGTCCTGACTTTC.